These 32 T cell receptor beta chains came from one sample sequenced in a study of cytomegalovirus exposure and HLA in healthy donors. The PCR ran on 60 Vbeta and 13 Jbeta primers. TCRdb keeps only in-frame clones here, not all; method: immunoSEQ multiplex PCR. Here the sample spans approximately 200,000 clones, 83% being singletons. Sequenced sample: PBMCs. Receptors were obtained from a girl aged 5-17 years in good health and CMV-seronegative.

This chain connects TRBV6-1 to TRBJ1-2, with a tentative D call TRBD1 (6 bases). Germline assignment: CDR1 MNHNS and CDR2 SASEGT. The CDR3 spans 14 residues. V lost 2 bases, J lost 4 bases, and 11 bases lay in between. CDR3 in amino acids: CASSETGGAYGYTF. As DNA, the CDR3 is TGTGCCAGCAGTGAAACCGGGGGGGCCTATGGCTACACCTTC.

The CDR3 spells CASSPSGVGTNYGYTF. The CDR3 nucleotides are TGCGCCAGCAGCCCGTCAGGGGTCGGAACTAACTATGGCTACACCTTC. The J gene is TRBJ1-2, the V gene TRBV5-1; D perhaps matches TRBD1 (6 bases). The germline V gene encodes CDR1 SGHRS and CDR2 YFSETQ. V dropped 4 bases and J dropped 0 bases, with 16 bases sitting between them. The CDR3 spans 16 residues. The complete variable domain, with remaining parts taken from reference TRBV5-1 and TRBJ1-2, reads KAGVTQTPRYLIKTRGQQVTLSCSPISGHRSVSWYQQTPGQGLQFLFEYFSETQRNKGNFPGRFSGRQFSNSRSEMNVSTLELGDSALYLCASSPSGVGTNYGYTFGSGTRLTVV.

The CDR3, as DNA: TGTGCCAGCAGCTTGGGACACGTCAACACTGAAGCTTTCTTT. This codes for CASSLGHVNTEAFF. The rearrangement links TRBV7-9 to TRBJ1-1; TRBD1 might be the D (6 bases). V was trimmed by 3 bases and J by 2 bases, leaving 10 bases between them. CDR3 length equals 14 residues. The germline V gene has CDR1 SEHNR and CDR2 FQNEAQ (reference sequence).

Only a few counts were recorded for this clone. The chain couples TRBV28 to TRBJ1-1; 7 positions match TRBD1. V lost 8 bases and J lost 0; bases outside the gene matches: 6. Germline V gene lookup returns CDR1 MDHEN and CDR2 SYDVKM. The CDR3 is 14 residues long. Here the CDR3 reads CASEPDRLNTEAFF. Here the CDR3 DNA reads TGTGCCAGCGAGCCGGACAGGCTGAACACTGAAGCTTTCTTT.

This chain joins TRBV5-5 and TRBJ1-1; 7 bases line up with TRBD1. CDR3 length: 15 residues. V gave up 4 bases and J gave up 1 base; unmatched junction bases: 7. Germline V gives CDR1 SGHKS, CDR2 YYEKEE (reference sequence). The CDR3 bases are TGTGCCAGCAGCCACAGACAGGGTAGGAACACTGAAGCTTTCTTT. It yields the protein CASSHRQGRNTEAFF.

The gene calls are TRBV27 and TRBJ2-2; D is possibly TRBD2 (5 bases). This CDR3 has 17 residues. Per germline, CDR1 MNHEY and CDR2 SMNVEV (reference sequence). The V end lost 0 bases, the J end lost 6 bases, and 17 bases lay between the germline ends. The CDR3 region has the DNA TGTGCCAGCAGTTTATCCCCTGCGGGCGTCGGGGCCGGGGAGCTGTTTTTT. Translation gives CASSLSPAGVGAGELFF.

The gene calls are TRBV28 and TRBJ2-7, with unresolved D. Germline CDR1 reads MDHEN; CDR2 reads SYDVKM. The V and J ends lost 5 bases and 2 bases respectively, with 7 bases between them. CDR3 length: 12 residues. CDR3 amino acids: CASSTRPYEQYF. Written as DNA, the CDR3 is TGTGCCAGCAGTACCAGGCCCTACGAGCAGTACTTC.

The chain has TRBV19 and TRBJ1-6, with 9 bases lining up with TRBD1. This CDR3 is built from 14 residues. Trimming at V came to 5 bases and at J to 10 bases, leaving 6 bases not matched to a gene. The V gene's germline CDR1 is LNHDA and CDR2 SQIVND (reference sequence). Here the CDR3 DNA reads TGTGCCAGTAGTTGGGGACAGGGAGGCTCACCCCTCCACTTT. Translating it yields CASSWGQGGSPLHF. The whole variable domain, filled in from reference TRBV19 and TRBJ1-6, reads DGGITQSPKYLFRKEGQNVTLSCEQNLNHDAMYWYRQDPGQGLRLIYYSQIVNDFQKGDIAEGYSVSREKKESFPLTVTSAQKNPTAFYLCASSWGQGGSPLHFGNGTRLTVT.

CDR3 sequence (DNA): TGCGCCAGCAGTGAGTCAGGGACTACAGATACGCAGTATTTT. Its translation is CASSESGTTDTQYF. The chain is built from TRBV10-2 and TRBJ2-3; possible D gene TRBD2, 6 bases. V was pared by 0 bases and J by 3 bases, with 7 bases between. This CDR3 region has 14 residues. Germline V gene sequence: CDR1 WSHSY, CDR2 SAAADI.

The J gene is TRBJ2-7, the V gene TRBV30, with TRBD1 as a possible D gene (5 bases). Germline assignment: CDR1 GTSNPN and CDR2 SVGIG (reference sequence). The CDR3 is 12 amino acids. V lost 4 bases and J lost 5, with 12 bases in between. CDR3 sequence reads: CAWTHSGHEQYF. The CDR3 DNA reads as TGTGCCTGGACACATTCAGGGCACGAGCAGTACTTC.

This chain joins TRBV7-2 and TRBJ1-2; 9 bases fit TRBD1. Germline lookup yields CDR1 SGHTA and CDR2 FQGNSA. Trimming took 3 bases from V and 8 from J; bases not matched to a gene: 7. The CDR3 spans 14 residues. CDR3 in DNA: TGTGCCAGCAGCTTGGCCGGGACAGGGTTCGGCTACACCTTC. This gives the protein CASSLAGTGFGYTF.

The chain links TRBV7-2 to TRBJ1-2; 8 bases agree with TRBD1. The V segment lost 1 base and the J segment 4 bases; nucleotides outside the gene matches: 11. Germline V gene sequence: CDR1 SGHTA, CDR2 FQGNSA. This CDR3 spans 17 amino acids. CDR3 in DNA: TGTGCCAGCAGCTTAGACCGGTCGGGAACAGGGGGCTATGGCTACACCTTC. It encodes CASSLDRSGTGGYGYTF.

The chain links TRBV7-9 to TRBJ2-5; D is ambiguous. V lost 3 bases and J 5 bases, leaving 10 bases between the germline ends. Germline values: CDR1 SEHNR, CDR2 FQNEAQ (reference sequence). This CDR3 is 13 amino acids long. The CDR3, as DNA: TGTGCCAGCAGCTTCGTAAGCTCGGAGACCCAGTACTTC. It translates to CASSFVSSETQYF.

The CDR3 DNA reads as TGTGCCAGTAGGAGGACGGGGAACAATGAGCAGTTCTTC. This gives the protein CASRRTGNNEQFF. The chain recombines TRBV19 with TRBJ2-1; TRBD2 is a possible D gene (5 bases). Germline V CDR1 and CDR2: LNHDA, SQIVND (reference sequence). The CDR3 has 13 amino acids. V lost 6 bases, J lost 5 bases, and 11 bases lay in between.

CDR3 amino acids: CSGTSGAGELFF. The CDR3 DNA reads TGCAGCGGCACCTCGGGGGCCGGGGAGCTGTTTTTT. V and J are TRBV29-1 and TRBJ2-2; TRBD2 is a possible D gene (6 bases). The CDR3 length is 12 residues. CDR1 is SQVTM and CDR2 is ANQGSEA in the germline V gene. V lost 7 bases, J lost 6 bases, and 12 bases lay in between.

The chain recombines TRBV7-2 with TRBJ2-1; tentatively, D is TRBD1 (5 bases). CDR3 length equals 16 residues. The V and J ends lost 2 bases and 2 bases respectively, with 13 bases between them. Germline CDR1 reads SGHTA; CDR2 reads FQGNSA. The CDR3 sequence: CASSLPPGLTYNEQFF. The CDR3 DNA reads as TGTGCCAGCAGCTTACCCCCAGGGCTTACCTACAATGAGCAGTTCTTC.

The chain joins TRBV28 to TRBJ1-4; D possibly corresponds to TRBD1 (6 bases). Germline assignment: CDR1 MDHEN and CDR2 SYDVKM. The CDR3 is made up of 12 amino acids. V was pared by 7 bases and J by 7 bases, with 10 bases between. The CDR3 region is CASTTGFEKLFF. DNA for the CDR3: TGTGCCAGCACAACAGGGTTTGAAAAACTGTTTTTT.

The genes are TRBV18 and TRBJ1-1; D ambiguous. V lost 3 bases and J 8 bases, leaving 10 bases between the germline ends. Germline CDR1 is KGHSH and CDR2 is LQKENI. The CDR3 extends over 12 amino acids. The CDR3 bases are TGTGCCAGCTCACCGGTCGGGGAGGAAGCTTTCTTT. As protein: CASSPVGEEAFF.

The CDR3 reads CASSEWEGTLLLNYGYTF. As DNA, the CDR3 is TGTGCCAGCAGTGAATGGGAGGGGACCCTTCTTCTTAACTATGGCTACACCTTC. This chain connects TRBV6-1 to TRBJ1-2, with TRBD1 as a possible D gene (5 bases). The germline V gene encodes CDR1 MNHNS and CDR2 SASEGT. Trimming shortened V by 2 bases and J by 1 base, and 20 bases separated the two germline ends. CDR3 size: 18 residues.

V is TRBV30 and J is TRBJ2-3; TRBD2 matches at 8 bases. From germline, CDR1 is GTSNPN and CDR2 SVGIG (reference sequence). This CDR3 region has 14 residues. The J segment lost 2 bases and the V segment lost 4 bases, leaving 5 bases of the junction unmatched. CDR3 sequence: CAWTLGLATDTQYF. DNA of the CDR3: TGTGCCTGGACGCTCGGACTAGCCACAGATACGCAGTATTTT. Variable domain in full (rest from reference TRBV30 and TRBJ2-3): SQTIHQWPATLVQPVGSPLSLECTVEGTSNPNLYWYRQAAGRGLQLLFYSVGIGQISSEVPQNLSASRPQDRQFILSSKKLLLSDSGFYLCAWTLGLATDTQYFGPGTRLTVL.

The CDR3, as DNA: TGTGCCAGTAGATCGCGGGGACAGGGGGCGTTAGACTATGGCTACACCTTC. It yields the protein CASRSRGQGALDYGYTF. V gene TRBV19 combines with J gene TRBJ1-2, with 12 bases fitting TRBD1. This CDR3 has 17 amino acids. Looked up from germline, CDR1 is LNHDA and CDR2 is SQIVND (reference sequence). V shed 6 bases, J shed 3 bases, and the junction held 11 bases outside the gene matches.

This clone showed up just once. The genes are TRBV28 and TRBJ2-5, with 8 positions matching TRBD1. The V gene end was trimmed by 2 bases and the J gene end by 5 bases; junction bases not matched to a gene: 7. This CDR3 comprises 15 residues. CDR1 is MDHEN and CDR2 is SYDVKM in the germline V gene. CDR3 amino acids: CASSLPGDRWETQYF. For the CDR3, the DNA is TGTGCCAGCAGTTTACCCGGGGACAGGTGGGAGACCCAGTACTTC.

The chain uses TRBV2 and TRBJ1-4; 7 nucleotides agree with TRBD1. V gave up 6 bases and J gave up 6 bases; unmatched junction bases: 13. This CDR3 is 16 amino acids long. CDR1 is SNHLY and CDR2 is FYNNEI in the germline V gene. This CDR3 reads CASRRQGRLHDEKLFF. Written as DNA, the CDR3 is TGTGCCAGCAGGAGACAGGGTCGCCTGCACGATGAAAAACTGTTTTTT.

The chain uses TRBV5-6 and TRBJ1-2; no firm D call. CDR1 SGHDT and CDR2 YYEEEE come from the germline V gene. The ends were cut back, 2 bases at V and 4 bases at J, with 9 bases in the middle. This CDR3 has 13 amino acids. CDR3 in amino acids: CASSFSSGYGYTF. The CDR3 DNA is TGTGCCAGCAGCTTCTCGAGTGGCTATGGCTACACCTTC. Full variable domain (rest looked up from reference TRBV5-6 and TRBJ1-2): DAGVTQSPTHLIKTRGQQVTLRCSPKSGHDTVSWYQQALGQGPQFIFQYYEEEERQRGNFPDRFSGHQFPNYSSELNVNALLLGDSALYLCASSFSSGYGYTFGSGTRLTVV.

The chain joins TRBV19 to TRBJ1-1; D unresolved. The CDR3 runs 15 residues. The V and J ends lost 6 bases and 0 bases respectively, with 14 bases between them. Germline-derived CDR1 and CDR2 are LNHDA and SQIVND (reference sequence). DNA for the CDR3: TGTGCCAGTAGCTCGACGGGGTTCCTGAACACTGAAGCTTTCTTT. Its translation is CASSSTGFLNTEAFF.

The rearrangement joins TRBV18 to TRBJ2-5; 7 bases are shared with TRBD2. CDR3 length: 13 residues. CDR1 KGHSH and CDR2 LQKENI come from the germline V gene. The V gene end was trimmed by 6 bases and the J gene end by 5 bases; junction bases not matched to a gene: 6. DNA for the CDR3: TGTGCCAGCTCGTACGGGAGGCAGGAGACCCAGTACTTC. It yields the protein CASSYGRQETQYF.

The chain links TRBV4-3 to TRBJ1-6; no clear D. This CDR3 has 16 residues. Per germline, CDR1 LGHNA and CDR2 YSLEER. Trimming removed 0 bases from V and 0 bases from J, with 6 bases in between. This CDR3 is CASSQDWSSYNSPLHF. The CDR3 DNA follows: TGCGCCAGCAGCCAAGATTGGAGCTCCTATAATTCACCCCTCCACTTT.

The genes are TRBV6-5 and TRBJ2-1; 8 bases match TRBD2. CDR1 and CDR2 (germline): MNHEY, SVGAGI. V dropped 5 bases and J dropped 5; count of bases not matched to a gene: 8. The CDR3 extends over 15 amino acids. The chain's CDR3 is CASSISGSENNEQFF. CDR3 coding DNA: TGTGCCAGCAGTATCAGCGGGAGTGAAAACAATGAGCAGTTCTTC.

The CDR3 reads CASSIADRVTGELFF. In DNA form, the CDR3 reads TGTGCCAGTAGTATTGCTGACAGGGTGACCGGGGAGCTGTTTTTT. The chain has TRBV19 and TRBJ2-2, with 7 bases identical to TRBD1. Germline values: CDR1 LNHDA, CDR2 SQIVND (reference sequence). This CDR3 contains 15 residues. The V segment lost 3 bases and the J segment 5 bases; nucleotides outside the gene matches: 6.

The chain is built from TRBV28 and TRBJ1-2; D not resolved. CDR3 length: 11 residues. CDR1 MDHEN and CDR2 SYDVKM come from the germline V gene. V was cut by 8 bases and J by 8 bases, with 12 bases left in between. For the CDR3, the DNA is TGTGCCAGCGGAAAGACGGGGGGCTACACCTTC. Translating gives CASGKTGGYTF.

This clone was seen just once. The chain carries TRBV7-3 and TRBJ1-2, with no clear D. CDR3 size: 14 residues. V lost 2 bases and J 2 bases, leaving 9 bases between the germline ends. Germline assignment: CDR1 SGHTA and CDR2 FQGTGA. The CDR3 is CASSLSSGNYGYTF. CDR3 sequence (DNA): TGTGCCAGCAGCTTATCATCGGGAAACTATGGCTACACCTTC.

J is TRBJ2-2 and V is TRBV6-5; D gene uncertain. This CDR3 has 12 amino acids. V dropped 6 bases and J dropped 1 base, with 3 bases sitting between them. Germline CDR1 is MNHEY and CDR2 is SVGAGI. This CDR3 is CASSLNTGELFF. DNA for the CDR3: TGTGCCAGCAGCCTGAACACCGGGGAGCTGTTTTTT.